The 29 T cell receptor beta chains below come from one sample, sequenced in a study of blood T cell repertoires in COVID-19. The table came from immunoSEQ multiplex PCR; TCRdb's copy has only in-frame clones and leaves some out. Altogether hundreds of thousands of clones are present, 90% to 95% being singletons, with the ten largest covering 0.82%. The source material was peripheral blood. All receptors come from a man aged 55 to 70 with COVID-19, enrolled during active disease.

The V call is TRBV6-5, the J call TRBJ1-1, with 9 bases that match TRBD1. V lost 6 bases, J lost 4 bases, and 9 bases stayed unmatched. CDR3 length equals 15 residues. Germline V gene data show CDR1 as MNHEY and CDR2 as SVGAGI. For the CDR3, the DNA is TGTGCCAGCAGGGACCGGGACAGGGTAGCCACTGAAGCTTTCTTT. As protein: CASRDRDRVATEAFF.

The chain employs TRBV20-1 and TRBJ2-2; D perhaps matches TRBD1 (6 bases). CDR1 and CDR2 from the germline V gene are DFQATT and SNEGSKA (reference sequence). The CDR3 has 15 amino acids. V was pared by 3 bases and J by 1 base, with 12 bases between. In DNA, the CDR3 is TGCAGTGCTAGTGGGGGACACCTGAACACCGGGGAGCTGTTTTTT. Residues: CSASGGHLNTGELFF.

CDR3 loop: CASSHIVGTGKIYGYTF. The CDR3 DNA reads TGCGCCAGCAGCCACATAGTCGGGACAGGGAAAATCTATGGCTACACCTTC. This chain joins TRBV4-1 and TRBJ1-2, with 9 bases aligning to TRBD1. The CDR3 totals 17 residues. The J segment lost 4 bases and the V segment lost 3 bases, leaving 12 bases of the junction unmatched. Per germline, CDR1 MGHRA and CDR2 YSYEKL.

This chain links TRBV6-5 with TRBJ1-1, with D maybe TRBD1 (6 bases). Germline lookup yields CDR1 MNHEY and CDR2 SVGAGI. The CDR3 consists of 14 residues. V was pared by 5 bases and J by 0 bases, with 10 bases between. The CDR3 DNA sequence: TGTGCCAGCAGTCGGGACACCATGAACACTGAAGCTTTCTTT. Its protein product is CASSRDTMNTEAFF.

This chain uses TRBV21-1 with TRBJ2-1; the table gives TRBD1 as D, unverified against the DNA. TRBV21-1 is termed a pseudogene. The CDR3 sequence is 15 residues long. The CDR3 is CASSSPGTGGAEQFF. The CDR3, as DNA: TGTGCCAGCAGCTCTCCCGGGACAGGGGGCGCTGAGCAGTTCTTC.

CDR3 nucleotide sequence: TGTGCCAGCAGGACAGGGGTATATGGCTACACCTTC. Translation: CASRTGVYGYTF. This rearrangement joins TRBV2 to TRBJ1-2; 8 bases match TRBD1. V lost 6 bases to trimming and J lost 5 bases; unmatched junction nucleotides: 2. The germline V gene has CDR1 SNHLY and CDR2 FYNNEI. The CDR3 consists of 12 residues.

This clone was seen a handful of times. The V gene is TRBV5-5, the J gene TRBJ1-5; TRBD1 is a possible D gene (6 bases). V dropped 0 bases and J dropped 11 bases, with 15 bases sitting between them. This CDR3 region has 14 residues. The germline V gene has CDR1 SGHKS and CDR2 YYEKEE (reference sequence). The CDR3 nucleotides are TGTGCCAGCAGCTTGGCCGAGGGGAGGGGGGCCCAGCATTTT. Translated, it gives CASSLAEGRGAQHF. The full variable domain, rest sourced from reference TRBV5-5 and TRBJ1-5, is DAGVTQSPTHLIKTRGQQVTLRCSPISGHKSVSWYQQVLGQGPQFIFQYYEKEERGRGNFPDRFSARQFPNYSSELNVNALLLGDSALYLCASSLAEGRGAQHFGDGTRLSIL.

J is TRBJ1-1 and V is TRBV15, with D possibly matching TRBD1 (5 bases). This CDR3 comprises 15 residues. Germline V gene data show CDR1 as LNHNV and CDR2 as YYDKDF (reference sequence). Trimming shortened V by 1 base and J by 4 bases, and 13 bases separated the two germline ends. CDR3 DNA: TGTGCCACCAGCAGAGCTGGCCGTAGGGGCACTGAAGCTTTCTTT. Translation: CATSRAGRRGTEAFF.

The rearrangement links TRBV5-5 to TRBJ1-2; D remains unclear. Trimming removed 0 bases at V and 5 bases at J, with 14 bases between. The CDR3 length is 15 residues. Germline lookup yields CDR1 SGHKS and CDR2 YYEKEE (reference sequence). The CDR3: CASSLAGVLTYGYTF. In DNA, the CDR3 is TGTGCCAGCAGCTTGGCCGGGGTACTCACTTATGGCTACACCTTC.

The chain combines TRBV6-6 with TRBJ1-6; 7 nucleotides match TRBD1. V dropped 8 bases and J dropped 14; count of bases not matched to a gene: 15. Per germline, CDR1 MNHNY and CDR2 SVGAGI (reference sequence). There are 14 residues in the CDR3. The CDR3 DNA is TGTGCCAGCGACTCCGGGACAGCGCCTCGGACCCTCCACTTT. It specifies CASDSGTAPRTLHF.

The CDR3 here is CASSEGPSRGTDTQYF. CDR3 sequence (DNA): TGCGCCAGCAGTGAGGGACCGTCGCGGGGCACAGATACGCAGTATTTT. The V and J genes are TRBV10-1 and TRBJ2-3; perhaps TRBD2 as D (5 bases). Germline assignment: CDR1 WNHNN and CDR2 SYGVQD (reference sequence). This CDR3 has 16 residues. The V end lost 2 bases, the J end lost 1 base, and 13 bases lay between the germline ends.

J is TRBJ1-2 and V is TRBV3-1 (or the pseudogene TRBV3-2); D gene uncertain. The CDR3 covers 11 residues. Germline CDR1 LGHDT, CDR2 YNNKEL (reference sequence). Trimming took 5 bases from V and 2 from J, leaving 3 bases between them. CDR3 DNA sequence: TGTGCCAGCAGCTCGAACTATGGCTACACCTTC. It yields the protein CASSSNYGYTF.

The chain recombines TRBV4-2 with TRBJ2-1; the D gene is possibly TRBD1 (6 bases). Germline CDR1 reads LGHNA; CDR2 reads YNFKEQ. The CDR3 sequence is 16 residues long. The ends were cut back, 4 bases at V and 6 bases at J, with 19 bases in the middle. The CDR3 reads CASSPEGGAVSNEQFF. The CDR3 DNA is TGTGCCAGCAGCCCCGAAGGGGGAGCCGTCTCCAATGAGCAGTTCTTC.

This chain joins TRBV9 and TRBJ1-2, with 7 bases aligning to TRBD1. Germline V gene lookup returns CDR1 SGDLS and CDR2 YYNGEE. V lost 3 bases, J lost 8 bases, and 10 bases stayed unmatched. The CDR3 extends over 14 amino acids. The CDR3 DNA follows: TGTGCCAGCAGCGCACCCGACAGGGTGAGAGGCTACACCTTC. Amino acids: CASSAPDRVRGYTF.

The CDR3 DNA reads TGTGCCAGCAGTTACCTCACGGGGGACCGAAACATTCAGTACTTC. The encoded protein is CASSYLTGDRNIQYF. V and J are TRBV6-5 and TRBJ2-4; the D gene is possibly TRBD2 (6 bases). Germline V gene data show CDR1 as MNHEY and CDR2 as SVGAGI. This CDR3 is built from 15 residues. V lost 2 bases and J lost 6, with 14 bases in between.

A few counts support this clone. The chain joins TRBV9 to TRBJ2-7; the match to TRBD2 covers 11 bases. The V segment lost 4 bases and the J segment 4 bases; nucleotides outside the gene matches: 7. This CDR3 is built from 15 residues. CDR1 and CDR2 from the germline V gene are SGDLS and YYNGEE. The CDR3 here is CASSPTRLAGYEQYF. CDR3 DNA: TGTGCCAGCAGCCCGACGCGACTAGCGGGGTACGAGCAGTACTTC.

The rearrangement links TRBV18 to TRBJ1-2, with 9 bases that match TRBD1. The V gene end was trimmed by 4 bases and the J gene end by 8 bases; junction bases not matched to a gene: 2. The CDR3 has 12 amino acids. Per the germline V gene, CDR1 is KGHSH and CDR2 is LQKENI. CDR3 amino acids: CASSRGQGGYTF. CDR3 nucleotide sequence: TGTGCCAGCTCACGCGGACAGGGGGGCTACACCTTC.

The chain carries TRBV5-4 and TRBJ2-2; TRBD1 matches 7 bases. J gave up 1 base and V 0 bases, and 0 bases lay outside the gene matches. The V gene's germline CDR1 is SGHNT and CDR2 YYREEE (reference sequence). The CDR3 runs to 15 residues. CDR3 sequence (DNA): TGTGCCAGCAGCTTGGCAGGGGGGAACACCGGGGAGCTGTTTTTT. It codes for CASSLAGGNTGELFF.

This sequence joins TRBV19 and TRBJ2-7; 7 nucleotides agree with TRBD1. Germline V gene data show CDR1 as LNHDA and CDR2 as SQIVND (reference sequence). The V segment lost 3 bases and the J segment 2 bases; nucleotides outside the gene matches: 7. CDR3 size: 15 residues. CDR3: CASSISWDSTYEQYF. The CDR3 coding sequence is TGTGCCAGTAGTATCAGTTGGGACAGTACCTACGAGCAGTACTTC.

This chain joins TRBV27 and TRBJ1-5; tentatively, D is TRBD1 (6 bases). Germline assignment: CDR1 MNHEY and CDR2 SMNVEV (reference sequence). Deletions cut 5 bases from V and 0 bases from J, with 11 bases between. The CDR3 runs 15 residues. The CDR3 reads CASSTSTGSNQPQHF. The CDR3, as DNA: TGTGCCAGCAGTACCTCGACAGGTAGCAATCAGCCCCAGCATTTT.

This clone appeared a single time. The V gene is TRBV25-1, the J gene TRBJ1-2; D possibly corresponds to TRBD1 (6 bases). In germline, CDR1 is MGHDK, CDR2 SYGVNS. Deletions cut 5 bases from V and 2 bases from J, with 18 bases between. The CDR3 sequence is 16 residues long. CDR3 protein: CASSPYGQLGNYGYTF. In DNA, the CDR3 is TGTGCCAGCAGTCCCTATGGACAGTTGGGGAACTATGGCTACACCTTC.

On this clone itself: The identical CDR3 is also encoded by other nucleotide sequences in the sample. The rearrangement uses TRBV5-1 and TRBJ2-1; 7 bases line up with TRBD1. V shed 4 bases and J 2 bases; nucleotides not matched to a gene: 3. The V gene's germline CDR1 is SGHRS and CDR2 YFSETQ. This CDR3 has 14 residues. CDR3 DNA: TGCGCCAGCAGCGCCGGGACAGCCTACAATGAGCAGTTCTTC. Translated: CASSAGTAYNEQFF. The full variable domain, in which reference TRBV5-1 and TRBJ2-1 provide the parts outside the CDR3, is KAGVTQTPRYLIKTRGQQVTLSCSPISGHRSVSWYQQTPGQGLQFLFEYFSETQRNKGNFPGRFSGRQFSNSRSEMNVSTLELGDSALYLCASSAGTAYNEQFFGPGTRLTVL.

The V gene is TRBV28, the J gene TRBJ2-7; D is uncertain. The V gene lost 3 bases and the J gene lost 4 bases, with 16 bases spanning the gap. Germline V gives CDR1 MDHEN, CDR2 SYDVKM. This CDR3 has 15 amino acids. The CDR3 DNA reads TGTGCCAGCAGTTTTGTGGCCGCCACCTCGTACGAGCAGTACTTC. As protein: CASSFVAATSYEQYF.

The gene calls are TRBV29-1 and TRBJ1-2; 9 nucleotides agree with TRBD1. Germline V gene lookup returns CDR1 SQVTM and CDR2 ANQGSEA. With V trimmed by 1 base and J by 5 bases, 2 bases remained unmatched. The CDR3 length is 13 residues. CDR3 nucleotide sequence: TGCAGCGTTGAAGTCGGACAGGGGTATGGCTACACCTTC. Translation gives CSVEVGQGYGYTF.

As regards this clone: Other nucleotide sequences from this sample produce the same CDR3. V and J are TRBV28 and TRBJ1-2, with no clear D. The CDR3 totals 14 residues. The germline CDR1 and CDR2 sequences are MDHEN and SYDVKM. V was trimmed by 2 bases and J by 0 bases, leaving 7 bases between them. The CDR3 DNA reads as TGTGCCAGCAGTTTAGGGCAGACTAACTATGGCTACACCTTC. It is translated as CASSLGQTNYGYTF.

V is TRBV6-2 or TRBV6-3 and J is TRBJ2-7; 7 bases map to TRBD1. The V and J ends lost 1 base and 7 bases, in that order; junction bases with no gene match: 4. The CDR3 is 13 amino acids. Germline CDR1 is MNHEY and CDR2 is SVGEGT. This CDR3 reads CASSYYRGSEQYF. In DNA, the CDR3 is TGTGCCAGCAGTTACTACAGGGGAAGTGAGCAGTACTTC.

The J gene is TRBJ1-2, the V gene TRBV19; TRBD1 might be the D (6 bases). CDR1 and CDR2 from the germline V gene are LNHDA and SQIVND (reference sequence). This CDR3 contains 14 residues. The germline V and J ends were trimmed by 6 bases and 2 bases, with 13 bases remaining between them. In nucleotides, the CDR3 is TGTGCCAGTAGAGATCCGGGGGGCAACTATGGCTACACCTTC. Translating gives CASRDPGGNYGYTF.

DNA for the CDR3: TGTGCCAGCAGCCCAAGACAGGGGGCACCAAGCTACGAGCAGTACTTC. Amino acid sequence: CASSPRQGAPSYEQYF. The V call is TRBV28, the J call TRBJ2-7, with 10 bases identical to TRBD1. Germline CDR1 is MDHEN and CDR2 is SYDVKM. Losses at the gene ends were 6 bases for V and 3 bases for J; bases not matched to a gene: 11. CDR3 length equals 16 residues.

The rearrangement links TRBV5-1 to TRBJ2-7; 9 nucleotides agree with TRBD1. Germline V gives CDR1 SGHRS, CDR2 YFSETQ. The CDR3 length is 16 residues. V shed 0 bases and J 4 bases; nucleotides not matched to a gene: 8. The CDR3 coding sequence is TGCGCCAGCAGCTTGGCTGCCGGGACAGGGTTTTACGAGCAGTACTTC. Its translation is CASSLAAGTGFYEQYF. Based on the CDR3 plus reference TRBV5-1 and TRBJ2-7, the full variable domain is KAGVTQTPRYLIKTRGQQVTLSCSPISGHRSVSWYQQTPGQGLQFLFEYFSETQRNKGNFPGRFSGRQFSNSRSEMNVSTLELGDSALYLCASSLAAGTGFYEQYFGPGTRLTVT.